The clone carrying this T cell receptor (beta chain) was counted only a few times. The antigen is not known. This CDR3 has 13 residues. V was trimmed by 1 base and J by 6 bases, leaving 7 bases between them. CDR1 LNHNV and CDR2 YYDKDF come from the germline V gene (reference sequence). TCRdb re-derived calls from the reads in MiXCR, one entry per CDR3 protein. The data hold around 770,000 distinct CDR3 sequences, with about 27% observed a single time. The data originate from a study of T cell repertoires in cytomegalovirus infection. In the study overall: An indication of both CMV infection and matching HLA type came from public TCR beta signatures.

The clonotype was recovered from a human donor in good health (CMV status not recorded). Some clones in this sample may be carry-over from other donors' samples. Sequences were derived from cultured CD8+ T cells from PBMCs, sampled from culture after CMV antigen stimulation. V and J are TRBV15 and TRBJ2-1, with D uncertain. The CDR3 bases are TGTGCCACCAGCAGAGCACTATTCAATGAGCAGTTCTTC. It codes for CATSRALFNEQFF.